These T cell receptor beta chains were read from a single sample in a study of technical replicates of blood from a few donors. The repertoire was sequenced with immunoSEQ multiplex PCR; TCRdb's copy has only in-frame clones and lacks some. The sample has under 85,000 clones; approximately 93% are singletons. The sequenced material came from T cells isolated from PBMCs. The receptor source for this set is a human donor in good health. The CDR3 runs from the conserved cysteine through the conserved F or W. A D gene is named only where the DNA matches it firmly. The size entry is marked missing in some rows and otherwise reads once, few, many or a size class.

size: NA
J: TRBJ1-5
D: TRBD1
V: TRBV28
CDR3: CASTSGTGAYSNQPQHF
DNA: TGTGCCAGCACCTCGGGGACAGGGGCCTATAGCAATCAGCCCCAGCATTTT

size: NA
J: TRBJ2-3
D: NA
V: TRBV25-1
CDR3: CASSAGSDTQYF
DNA: TGTGCCAGCAGTGCTGGCTCAGATACGCAGTATTTT

size: NA
J: TRBJ1-2
D: NA
V: TRBV19
CDR3: CAGTTGNYGYTF
DNA: TGTGCCGGGACAACTGGTAACTATGGCTACACCTTC

size: once
J: TRBJ2-3
D: NA
V: TRBV10-2
CDR3: CASLESGFTDTQYF
DNA: TGCGCCAGCCTTGAAAGCGGGTTCACAGATACGCAGTATTTT

size: NA
J: TRBJ1-3
D: NA
V: TRBV19
CDR3: CATHDRFSGNTIYF
DNA: TGTGCCACCCACGACAGATTCTCTGGAAACACCATATATTTT

size: NA
J: TRBJ2-2
D: NA
V: TRBV5-8
CDR3: CASSYDRRIGELFF
DNA: TGTGCCAGCAGCTACGATAGGAGGATCGGGGAGCTGTTTTTT

size: NA
J: TRBJ1-2
D: NA
V: TRBV20-1
CDR3: CSAYNGYTF
DNA: TGCAGTGCCTATAATGGCTACACCTTC

size: few
J: TRBJ2-7
D: NA
V: TRBV29-1
CDR3: CSVEIGGGHPYEQYF
DNA: TGCAGCGTTGAAATTGGTGGGGGACACCCCTACGAGCAGTACTTC

size: NA
J: TRBJ1-3
D: NA
V: TRBV7-7
CDR3: CASSLASGNTIYF
DNA: TGTGCTAGCAGCTTAGCGTCGGGAAACACCATATATTTT

size: few
J: TRBJ1-1
D: NA
V: TRBV7-2
CDR3: CASSQDRRNTEAFF
DNA: TGTGCCAGCAGCCAAGACAGGCGGAACACTGAAGCTTTCTTT

size: NA
J: TRBJ2-2
D: NA
V: TRBV19
CDR3: CASSRDLDTGELFF
DNA: TGTGCCAGTAGCCGGGACTTAGACACCGGGGAGCTGTTTTTT

size: few
J: TRBJ1-1
D: TRBD1
V: TRBV10-2
CDR3: CASSITGGNTEAFF
DNA: TGCGCCAGCAGTATAACAGGGGGCAACACTGAAGCTTTCTTT

size: NA
J: TRBJ1-2
D: TRBD1
V: TRBV19
CDR3: CATLRGDYGYTF
DNA: TGTGCCACCCTCAGGGGGGACTATGGCTACACCTTC

size: NA
J: TRBJ1-2
D: NA
V: TRBV4-1
CDR3: CASSQGQGKTNYGYTF
DNA: TGCGCCAGCAGCCAAGGTCAGGGGAAAACTAACTATGGCTACACCTTC

size: once
J: TRBJ2-7
D: TRBD1
V: TRBV6-1
CDR3: CASSEGQGFFYEQYF
DNA: TGTGCCAGCAGTGAAGGACAGGGTTTTTTTTACGAGCAGTACTTC

size: NA
J: TRBJ2-7
D: NA
V: TRBV6-5
CDR3: CASSFTGSEQYF
DNA: TGTGCCAGCAGTTTCACAGGGTCCGAGCAGTACTTC

size: NA
J: TRBJ2-3
D: NA
V: TRBV10-3
CDR3: CATTIGTPNPQYF
DNA: TGTGCCACTACCATCGGGACTCCCAATCCGCAGTATTTT

size: NA
J: TRBJ2-7
D: TRBD1
V: TRBV29-1
CDR3: CSVVAWTGGYEQYF
DNA: TGCAGCGTTGTAGCGTGGACAGGGGGATACGAGCAGTACTTC

size: NA
J: TRBJ1-5
D: NA
V: TRBV19
CDR3: CASSIQGHNQPQHF
DNA: TGTGCCAGTAGTATACAGGGGCACAATCAGCCCCAGCATTTT

size: NA
J: TRBJ1-4
D: TRBD1
V: TRBV6-6
CDR3: CASRPLGQGNEKLFF
DNA: TGTGCCAGCAGGCCCTTGGGACAGGGGAATGAAAAACTGTTTTTT

size: NA
J: TRBJ2-1
D: TRBD2
V: TRBV4-1
CDR3: CASSHDLRTSGTSQFF
DNA: TGCGCCAGCAGCCATGACCTTAGGACTAGCGGGACCTCGCAGTTCTTC

size: NA
J: TRBJ1-2
D: TRBD1
V: TRBV4-1
CDR3: CASSQESDRDYGYTF
DNA: TGCGCCAGCAGCCAAGAGTCAGACAGGGACTATGGCTACACCTTC

size: NA
J: TRBJ1-2
D: NA
V: TRBV7-9
CDR3: CASSLETDGYTF
DNA: TGTGCCAGCAGCTTAGAAACAGATGGCTACACCTTC

size: NA
J: TRBJ2-2
D: NA
V: TRBV5-4
CDR3: CASSLASGHTTGELFF
DNA: TGTGCCAGCAGCTTGGCCTCGGGTCATACTACCGGGGAGCTGTTTTTT

size: NA
J: TRBJ1-5
D: NA
V: TRBV10-2
CDR3: CASSSGQGQPQHF
DNA: TGCGCCAGCAGTTCAGGGCAGGGGCAGCCCCAGCATTTT

size: NA
J: TRBJ2-3
D: TRBD1
V: TRBV30
CDR3: CAWGLDGQGADTQYF
DNA: TGTGCCTGGGGGCTGGACGGACAGGGGGCAGATACGCAGTATTTT

size: NA
J: TRBJ2-3
D: TRBD2
V: TRBV9
CDR3: CASSVGISGSTDTQYF
DNA: TGTGCCAGCAGCGTAGGTATTAGCGGGAGCACAGATACGCAGTATTTT

size: NA
J: TRBJ1-4
D: NA
V: TRBV10-3
CDR3: CAISESSEKLFF
DNA: TGTGCCATCAGTGAGTCGAGTGAAAAACTGTTTTTT

size: NA
J: TRBJ2-1
D: TRBD2
V: TRBV27
CDR3: CASRLGLAYNEQFF
DNA: TGTGCCAGCAGACTGGGACTAGCCTACAATGAGCAGTTCTTC

size: NA
J: TRBJ1-5
D: NA
V: TRBV15
CDR3: CATSRSWGGAYSNQPQHF
DNA: TGTGCCACCAGCAGATCCTGGGGGGGTGCCTATAGCAATCAGCCCCAGCATTTT

size: NA
J: TRBJ2-1
D: NA
V: TRBV28
CDR3: CANISSGAQGEQFF
DNA: TGTGCCAACATCTCCTCAGGGGCCCAGGGGGAGCAGTTCTTC

size: NA
J: TRBJ2-2
D: TRBD1
V: TRBV7-6
CDR3: CATARQGERTGELFF
DNA: TGTGCCACCGCCCGACAGGGGGAGCGCACCGGGGAGCTGTTTTTT

size: once
J: TRBJ1-1
D: TRBD1
V: TRBV18
CDR3: CASSPRSGQGGTEAFF
DNA: TGTGCCAGCTCACCTCGTTCCGGACAGGGGGGAACTGAAGCTTTCTTT

size: NA
J: TRBJ1-2
D: TRBD1
V: TRBV27
CDR3: CASSPDREGYGYTF
DNA: TGTGCCAGCAGCCCGGACAGGGAAGGCTATGGCTACACCTTC

size: NA
J: TRBJ1-4
D: TRBD1
V: TRBV10-1
CDR3: CASSDTGGKLFF
DNA: TGCGCCAGCAGTGATACAGGGGGAAAACTGTTTTTT

size: NA
J: TRBJ2-7
D: TRBD2
V: TRBV5-1
CDR3: CASSPSGGSYEQYF
DNA: TGCGCCAGCAGCCCTAGCGGGGGCTCCTACGAGCAGTACTTC

size: NA
J: TRBJ2-4
D: NA
V: TRBV9
CDR3: CASSRENIQYF
DNA: TGTGCCAGCAGCCGGGAAAACATTCAGTACTTC

size: NA
J: TRBJ2-3
D: NA
V: TRBV30
CDR3: CAWNTNTDTQYF
DNA: TGTGCCTGGAACACTAACACAGATACGCAGTATTTT

size: NA
J: TRBJ2-2
D: TRBD2
V: TRBV7-9
CDR3: CASSSFTSGNTGELFF
DNA: TGTGCCAGCAGCTCGTTTACTAGCGGGAACACCGGGGAGCTGTTTTTT

size: few
J: TRBJ1-1
D: NA
V: TRBV4-2
CDR3: CASSHAQGSFF
DNA: TGTGCCAGCAGCCATGCGCAGGGGTCTTTCTTT

size: NA
J: TRBJ2-2
D: NA
V: TRBV28
CDR3: CASSFLGLHFNTGELFF
DNA: TGTGCCAGCAGTTTCCTCGGACTACACTTCAACACCGGGGAGCTGTTTTTT

size: once
J: TRBJ2-1
D: TRBD2
V: TRBV5-1
CDR3: CASSQGRGGTYNEQFF
DNA: TGCGCCAGCAGCCAAGGGCGGGGGGGGACCTACAATGAGCAGTTCTTC

size: few
J: TRBJ1-5
D: NA
V: TRBV7-2
CDR3: CASSLGFAGAQPQHF
DNA: TGTGCCAGCAGCTTAGGGTTCGCAGGGGCGCAGCCCCAGCATTTT

size: NA
J: TRBJ2-7
D: TRBD2
V: TRBV19
CDR3: CASSISSGDYEQYF
DNA: TGTGCCAGTAGTATTTCTAGCGGGGACTACGAGCAGTACTTC

size: NA
J: TRBJ2-1
D: NA
V: TRBV27
CDR3: CASSLTLLSEQFF
DNA: TGTGCCAGCAGCCTCACTCTCCTTTCTGAGCAGTTCTTC

size: NA
J: TRBJ1-5
D: NA
V: TRBV28
CDR3: CASSPVGGQPQHF
DNA: TGTGCCAGCAGTCCCGTAGGAGGGCAGCCCCAGCATTTT

size: NA
J: TRBJ1-2
D: NA
V: TRBV27
CDR3: CASSSQGPHKYNNYGYTF
DNA: TGTGCCAGCAGCTCCCAGGGGCCGCATAAATACAATAACTATGGCTACACCTTC

size: NA
J: TRBJ1-2
D: TRBD1
V: TRBV6-5
CDR3: CASRRQGKIYGYTF
DNA: TGTGCCAGCAGACGACAGGGAAAAATCTATGGCTACACCTTC

size: NA
J: TRBJ2-7
D: TRBD2
V: TRBV7-9
CDR3: CASTSGRTYEQYF
DNA: TGTGCCAGTACTAGCGGGAGGACCTACGAGCAGTACTTC

size: NA
J: TRBJ1-2
D: NA
V: TRBV19
CDR3: CASSPLQGLDYGYTF
DNA: TGTGCCAGTAGCCCCCTCCAGGGATTGGACTATGGCTACACCTTC

size: NA
J: TRBJ2-1
D: NA
V: TRBV5-1
CDR3: CASSSQTSPYNEQFF
DNA: TGCGCCAGCAGCTCCCAGACTAGTCCCTACAATGAGCAGTTCTTC

size: NA
J: TRBJ2-1
D: TRBD2
V: TRBV27
CDR3: CASSFPSGRPTNEQFF
DNA: TGTGCCAGCAGTTTCCCTAGCGGGAGGCCTACCAATGAGCAGTTCTTC

size: NA
J: TRBJ1-1
D: TRBD1
V: TRBV19
CDR3: CASILRRGGQVLRGEAFF
DNA: TGTGCCAGTATTCTACGAAGGGGGGGACAGGTTCTTCGGGGTGAAGCTTTCTTT

size: NA
J: TRBJ2-3
D: NA
V: TRBV9
CDR3: CASSVESLTDTQYF
DNA: TGTGCCAGCAGCGTAGAGAGCCTCACAGATACGCAGTATTTT

size: NA
J: TRBJ2-7
D: NA
V: TRBV2
CDR3: CASLLVYEQYF
DNA: TGTGCCAGCCTGCTAGTCTACGAGCAGTACTTC

size: NA
J: TRBJ2-7
D: NA
V: TRBV7-2
CDR3: CASSLGDRLGEQYF
DNA: TGTGCCAGCAGCCTCGGGGACCGACTAGGAGAGCAGTACTTC

size: NA
J: TRBJ2-1
D: NA
V: TRBV10-1
CDR3: CASSPLGEDYNEQFF
DNA: TGCGCCAGCAGTCCCTTGGGGGAGGACTACAATGAGCAGTTCTTC

size: once
J: TRBJ2-1
D: NA
V: TRBV19
CDR3: CASSIRLANEQFF
DNA: TGTGCCAGTAGTATACGGCTAGCCAATGAGCAGTTCTTC